This is a list of T cell receptor beta chains from one sample in a study of OX40 agonist ivuxolimab in advanced cancers. Produced via immunoSEQ multiplex PCR; TCRdb's table is partial and in-frame only. The sample consists of roughly 30,000 clones, 80% to 95% of them appearing once. Here the sequenced sample was CD4+ or CD8+ T cells sorted from blood, taken in a trial of the OX40 agonist ivuxolimab. These receptor sequences come from an adult with an advanced solid tumor such as melanoma, head and neck, liver or kidney cancer. Both conserved end residues are part of each CDR3. The order of the fields is CDR3 length, V gene, CDR3 protein.

15 | TRBV27 | CASRPGRYSNQPQHF
15 | TRBV27 | CASRPKGSLNYGYTF
15 | TRBV11-2 | CASTGGGSSYNEQFF
15 | TRBV9 | CASSGQVISGNTIYF
12 | TRBV11-3 | CASSDPETEAFF
16 | TRBV4-3 | CASSQEAGTPSYEQYF
13 | TRBV7-3 | CASSLSDGGTQYF
14 | TRBV4-1 | CASSQGYSTVGYTF
15 | TRBV9 | CASSAGTFNTGELFF
14 | TRBV30 | CAWSVLGRGYEQYF
14 | TRBV15 | CATSTDRGYYGYTF
18 | TRBV7-6 | CASSSAPTSGVTYNEQFF
13 | TRBV10-1 | CASRDTGDHEQFF
18 | TRBV4-3 | CASSQQGPSMADNSPLHF
13 | TRBV7-2 | CASSLTPTYEQYF
12 | TRBV29-1 | CSVADSTDTQYF
17 | TRBV27 | CASSLTGQGLVSYEQYF
16 | TRBV7-2 | CASSLARKGSNQPQHF
17 | TRBV11-2 | CASSSPTSESYYYEQFF
12 | TRBV6-9 | CASRTGNQPQHF
15 | TRBV6-5 | CASRDPGQGVNEQYF
15 | TRBV6-1 | CASSEVGLAPDTQYF
13 | TRBV2 | CASITGSGNTIYF
16 | TRBV14 | CASSLGLAVTQETQYF
15 | TRBV6-6 | CASSYGGAGANVLTF
13 | TRBV30 | CAWSGQFHYEQYF
16 | TRBV28 | CASSWQGSISTGELFF
16 | TRBV9 | CASSARLAGGTDTQYF
15 | TRBV7-9 | CASSRLGDSGNTIYF
14 | TRBV28 | CASSSSATGTEAFF
14 | TRBV4-1 | CASSQSLMNTEAFF
14 | TRBV27 | CASSLRDGENIQYF
19 | TRBV30 | CAWSVRGVLEYLQSYEQYF
18 | TRBV28 | CASSTSSSGRAGTDTQYF
16 | TRBV11-2 | CASSWGTSGLGDTQYF
16 | TRBV2 | CASKGLAGFRGNEQFF
15 | TRBV4-3 | CASSPTSGPLETQYF
13 | TRBV30 | CAWREGAGTEAFF
14 | TRBV4-1 | CASSHRGPYNEQFF
14 | TRBV5-1 | CASRFSGGTDTQYF
15 | TRBV6-1 | CASSLSGGGNQPQHF
14 | TRBV7-9 | CASEQGVGTDTQYF
13 | TRBV28 | CASSYRGSSPLHF
17 | TRBV21-1 | CASSTEGQGRLGETQYF
17 | TRBV4-3 | CASSQDWDVTITDTQYF
14 | TRBV2 | CASTGGGSNQPQHF
13 | TRBV6-5 | CASSPDGNTEAFF